Following are 2 T cell receptor beta chains from one sample sequenced in a study of blood T cell repertoires in COVID-19. Some clones are missing from TCRdb's copy, which holds only in-frame ones; the method was immunoSEQ multiplex PCR. The table lists approximately 250,000 clones, 75% to 85% of them singletons. What was sequenced was peripheral blood. The receptors derive from a human donor in a cohort sampled during active COVID-19.

The chain is built from TRBV10-2 and TRBJ2-5; 10 bases align to TRBD1. There are 13 residues in the CDR3. Germline values: CDR1 WSHSY, CDR2 SAAADI. V gave up 7 bases and J gave up 5 bases; unmatched junction bases: 4. This CDR3 reads CASTGQGLETQYF. In DNA form, the CDR3 reads TGCGCCAGCACGGGACAGGGGCTCGAGACCCAGTACTTC.

The chain uses TRBV3-1 (or the pseudogene TRBV3-2) and TRBJ1-2; no firm D call. V lost 8 bases to trimming and J lost 6 bases, with 10 bases between them. Germline V gene sequence: CDR1 LGHDT, CDR2 YNNKEL (reference sequence). The CDR3 spans 11 residues. The chain's CDR3 is CASEGGDGYTF. The CDR3 DNA follows: TGTGCCAGCGAGGGCGGGGATGGCTACACCTTC.